What follows are 20 T cell receptor beta chains derived from one specimen sequenced in a study of T cells in women clearing cervical HPV infection. Data came from immunoSEQ multiplex PCR; TCRdb stores just in-frame clones and leaves some out. The table for this sample gives around 12,000 clones. The sample comprised blood buffy coat. All receptors derive from a woman aged 18-70 years with a cervical HPV16 infection that either progressed to CIN3+ or cleared (not recorded which).

Worth noting for this clone: The read ends 3 residues early relative to the CDR3; the germline J gene fills the gap. The chain couples TRBV7-6 to TRBJ2-3; D unclear. V lost 1 base to trimming and J lost 4 bases, with 6 bases between them. Germline CDR1 and CDR2: SGHVS and FNYEAQ. The CDR3 totals 13 residues. CDR3 sequence: CASSLGRADTQYF. Incomplete CDR3 DNA: TGTGCCAGCAGCTTAGGTAGGGCAGATACG. Full variable domain (remainder filled in from reference TRBV7-6 and TRBJ2-3): GAGVSQSPRYKVTKRGQDVALRCDPISGHVSLYWYRQALGQGPEFLTYFNYEAQQDKSGLPNDRFSAERPEGSISTLTIQRTEQRDSAMYRCASSLGRADTQYFGPGTRLTVL.

A remark on this clone: The read ends 3 residues early relative to the CDR3; the germline J gene fills the gap. The rearrangement joins TRBV20-1 to TRBJ1-1; perhaps TRBD1 as D (6 bases). The germline V gene has CDR1 DFQATT and CDR2 SNEGSKA (reference sequence). The CDR3 is 17 amino acids. The V end was cut by 3 bases, the J end by 2 bases, with 22 bases between. The sequenced CDR3 bases are TGCAGTGCTAGGGGGGGAGGGTCTCGGGGGGGCAACACTGAA. This translates into CSARGGGSRGGNTE. The full CDR3 protein reads CSARGGGSRGGNTEAFF.

The CDR3 sequence is CASSLRDWAEQYF. Partial CDR3 DNA: TGTGCCAGCAGCCTCAGGGATTGGGCCGAG. V usage is TRBV7-9 and J usage is TRBJ2-7, with D possibly matching TRBD1 (5 bases). Read data end 3 residues before the CDR3 end; the end is taken from the germline J gene. The V end lost 5 bases, the J end lost 6 bases, and 14 bases lay between the germline ends. This CDR3 is built from 13 residues. Germline CDR1 and CDR2: SEHNR and FQNEAQ (reference sequence).

To note about this clone: Read sequence stops 3 residues before the CDR3 end, and the germline J gene provides the missing end. The chain recombines TRBV4-1 with TRBJ2-5; maybe TRBD1 (5 bases). This CDR3 has 13 residues. Trimming cost V 4 bases and J 5 bases, with 11 bases left between them. CDR1 is MGHRA and CDR2 is YSYEKL in the germline V gene. The DNA read from the CDR3 is TGCGCCAGCAGCCCCAGGGTTCTCGAGACC. Its protein is CASSPRVLET. The CDR3 in full is CASSPRVLETQYF.

About this clone itself: With the read ending 3 residues before the CDR3 end, the germline J gene is used to fill in that end. V and J are TRBV5-4 and TRBJ1-2; 7 bases fit TRBD1. Germline values: CDR1 SGHNT, CDR2 YYREEE (reference sequence). V shed 3 bases, J shed 5 bases, and the junction held 10 bases outside the gene matches. This CDR3 is 15 amino acids long. CDR3 region: CASSYKDRTLYGYTF. CDR3 bases read: TGTGCCAGCAGCTATAAGGACAGGACTCTATATGGC.

A note on this clone: The read terminates 3 residues ahead of where the CDR3 ends, so the germline J gene completes it. Other nucleotide sequences from this sample produce the same CDR3. The chain couples TRBV5-1 to TRBJ2-3; TRBD2 agrees at 14 bases. The CDR3 consists of 18 residues. With V trimmed by 0 bases and J by 1 base, 4 bases remained unmatched. The V gene's germline CDR1 is SGHRS and CDR2 YFSETQ. This chain's CDR3 is CASSLGLAGGRGTDTQYF. The part of the CDR3 DNA that was read is TGCGCCAGCAGCTTGGGACTAGCGGGGGGGCGGGGCACAGATACG.

On this clone itself: The CDR3 end is not reached by the read, which stops 3 residues before it; the germline J gene fills it in. The J gene is TRBJ1-2, the V gene TRBV7-9; the match to TRBD1 covers 8 bases. Per germline, CDR1 SEHNR and CDR2 FQNEAQ (reference sequence). J lost 2 bases, V lost 2 bases, and 1 base had no gene match. This CDR3 contains 14 residues. The part of the CDR3 DNA that was read is TGTGCCAGCAGCTTACAGGGGGCCAACTATGGC. The encoded protein is CASSLQGANYG. Given in full, the CDR3 is CASSLQGANYGYTF.

Concerning this clone: The missing CDR3 end, 3 residues past where the read stops, is filled in from the germline J gene. This rearrangement joins TRBV5-1 to TRBJ1-6; D remains unclear. This CDR3 region has 15 residues. V was shortened by 0 bases and J by 5 bases, with 9 bases between the two germline ends. Germline V gene data show CDR1 as SGHRS and CDR2 as YFSETQ. CDR3 DNA (partial): TGCGCCAGCAGCTTGGTTTCCAGGAATAATTCACCC. Encoded protein: CASSLVSRNNSP. In full, the CDR3 reads CASSLVSRNNSPLHF.

Turning to this clone: Coverage ceases 3 residues before the CDR3 finishes, and the germline J gene fills in the end. The chain couples TRBV30 to TRBJ2-5; TRBD1 is a possible D gene (5 bases). CDR3 length: 16 residues. Germline V lookup: CDR1 GTSNPN, CDR2 SVGIG (reference sequence). The V gene lost 3 bases and the J gene lost 6 bases, with 23 bases spanning the gap. The covered CDR3 bases are TGTGCCTGGAGCCCAAAAACCCAGGGTCGTAGGCAGACC. Encoded protein: CAWSPKTQGRRQT. The whole CDR3 sequence is CAWSPKTQGRRQTQYF. The full variable domain, rest sourced from reference TRBV30 and TRBJ2-5, is SQTIHQWPATLVQPVGSPLSLECTVEGTSNPNLYWYRQAAGRGLQLLFYSVGIGQISSEVPQNLSASRPQDRQFILSSKKLLLSDSGFYLCAWSPKTQGRRQTQYFGPGTRLLVL.

Remarks on this clone: The CDR3 goes on 3 residues after the read ends, and that part is filled in from the germline J gene. This chain uses TRBV9 with TRBJ2-1; D gene ambiguous. This CDR3 region has 15 residues. The germline V and J ends were trimmed by 0 bases and 6 bases, with 13 bases remaining between them. The germline CDR1 and CDR2 sequences are SGDLS and YYNGEE. CDR3 amino acids: CASSVGDFRLNEQFF. CDR3 bases read: TGTGCCAGCAGCGTAGGAGATTTCAGGCTCAATGAG.

On this clone: Read data end 3 residues before the CDR3 end; the end is taken from the germline J gene. This chain uses TRBV18 with TRBJ1-1, with 7 bases that match TRBD1. The CDR3 loop spans 15 amino acids. The V segment lost 4 bases and the J segment 3 bases; nucleotides outside the gene matches: 8. Germline CDR1 is KGHSH and CDR2 is LQKENI. This CDR3 is CASSRDRVRDTEAFF. The CDR3 DNA, read in part, is TGTGCCAGCTCACGCGACAGGGTTCGTGACACTGAA.

As for this clone: Read sequence stops 3 residues before the CDR3 end, and the germline J gene provides the missing end. The rearrangement uses TRBV27 and TRBJ2-1, with D tentatively TRBD2 (5 bases). The V end lost 4 bases, the J end lost 4 bases, and 14 bases lay between the germline ends. Germline CDR1 MNHEY, CDR2 SMNVEV (reference sequence). CDR3 length equals 15 residues. CDR3: CASSSAGFSYNEQFF. The CDR3 bases that were read are TGTGCCAGCAGTTCCGCGGGTTTTTCTTACAATGAG.

As regards this clone: The read comes to an end 3 residues before the CDR3 does, leaving the germline J gene to fill in the end. The V gene is TRBV5-1, the J gene TRBJ2-1; TRBD1 agrees at 10 bases. Trimming at V came to 5 bases and at J to 9 bases, leaving 11 bases not matched to a gene. Per germline, CDR1 SGHRS and CDR2 YFSETQ. The length of the CDR3 is 15 residues. Partial CDR3 DNA: TGCGCCAGCAGTCCGGGACAGGGGATTGTAGGTGAG. It specifies CASSPGQGIVGE. The complete CDR3 protein is CASSPGQGIVGEQFF.

In regard to this clone: The CDR3 is cut off 3 residues early in the read; its end comes from the germline J gene. The gene calls are TRBV5-1 and TRBJ2-3; D may be TRBD2 (7 bases). This CDR3 is 17 amino acids long. The germline CDR1 and CDR2 sequences are SGHRS and YFSETQ. The V end lost 4 bases, the J end lost 1 base, and 19 bases lay between the germline ends. The CDR3 bases that were read are TGCGCCAGCAGCGCGGCGGGGGCTTCGGGGGGCACAGATACG. The encoded protein is CASSAAGASGGTDT. The full-length CDR3 reads as CASSAAGASGGTDTQYF.

Regarding this clone: The sequenced fragment ends 3 residues before the CDR3 boundary, so the rest is inferred from the germline J gene. This chain joins TRBV5-1 and TRBJ2-1, with 10 bases that match TRBD2. This CDR3 region has 18 residues. The germline V gene encodes CDR1 SGHRS and CDR2 YFSETQ. With 0 bases clipped from V and 6 bases from J, the junction kept 12 bases outside the gene matches. Here the CDR3 reads CASSLELPIAGGRNEQFF. The CDR3 bases that were read are TGCGCCAGCAGCTTGGAGCTACCGATAGCGGGGGGACGCAATGAG.

Points on this clone: The CDR3 is cut off 3 residues early in the read; its end comes from the germline J gene. V and J are TRBV4-2 and TRBJ1-6, with TRBD1 as a possible D gene (6 bases). Per germline, CDR1 LGHNA and CDR2 YNFKEQ. V was pared by 0 bases and J by 10 bases, with 28 bases between. This CDR3 has 20 residues. The CDR3 region is CASSQDREARGTWGGSPLHF. The covered CDR3 bases are TGTGCCAGCAGCCAAGATCGTGAAGCTCGAGGGACATGGGGAGGATCACCC.

About this clone itself: The read ends 3 residues before the CDR3 terminus; that terminus is restored from the germline J gene. This rearrangement joins TRBV7-3 to TRBJ2-6, with 9 bases lining up with TRBD1. CDR3 length: 16 residues. CDR1 SGHTA and CDR2 FQGTGA come from the germline V gene. The V and J ends lost 5 bases and 2 bases, in that order; junction bases with no gene match: 4. The sequenced CDR3 bases are TGTGCCAGCAGCACGACAGGGGGAACTGGGGCCAACGTC. Translated, it gives CASSTTGGTGANV. The entire CDR3 protein reads CASSTTGGTGANVLTF. The full variable domain, completed using reference TRBV7-3 and TRBJ2-6, is GAGVSQTPSNKVTEKGKYVELRCDPISGHTALYWYRQSLGQGPEFLIYFQGTGAADDSGLPNDRFFAVRPEGSVSTLKIQRTERGDSAVYLCASSTTGGTGANVLTFGAGSRLTVL.

A note on this clone: A read error may account for a junction end that differs from germline. The CDR3 end falls 3 residues outside the read, so it is completed with the germline J gene. This sample also contains other DNA sequences that code for the same CDR3. This rearrangement joins TRBV18 to TRBJ1-6, with no clear D. CDR1 and CDR2 from the germline V gene are KGHSH and LQKENI. CDR3 size: 16 residues. The part of the CDR3 DNA that was read is TGTGCCAGCTCCCCCAGTGGGCCTCCCTATAATTCCCCC. Protein sequence: CASSPSGPPYNSP. From start to end, the CDR3 is CASSPSGPPYNSPLHF.

Remarks on this clone: The sequence runs out 3 residues before the end of the CDR3; the remainder is reconstructed from the germline J gene. The V call is TRBV7-9, the J call TRBJ1-1, with TRBD1 as a possible D gene (5 bases). Trimming left V 5 bases short and J 7 bases short, with 11 bases between. The CDR3 spans 12 residues. Germline-derived CDR1 and CDR2 are SEHNR and FQNEAQ (reference sequence). The CDR3 DNA, read in part, is TGTGCCAGCAGCCTCGAGGGGATTGAA. Protein sequence: CASSLEGIE. The whole CDR3 sequence reads CASSLEGIEAFF.

Of note for this clone: The read comes to an end 3 residues before the CDR3 does, leaving the germline J gene to fill in the end. The chain joins TRBV10-1 to TRBJ1-3; possible D gene TRBD1, 5 bases. CDR3 length: 13 residues. Trimming shortened V by 2 bases and J by 4 bases, and 6 bases separated the two germline ends. CDR1 is WNHNN and CDR2 is SYGVQD in the germline V gene (reference sequence). CDR3 protein: CASSEAGGNTIYF. CDR3 bases read: TGCGCCAGCAGTGAGGCAGGGGGAAACACC.